The 28 T cell receptor beta chains reported below all come from one sample, sequenced in a study of cytomegalovirus exposure and HLA in healthy donors. Generated by immunoSEQ multiplex PCR, the TCRdb table keeps only in-frame clones and is missing some. The table shows some 290,000 clones, with 88% occurring only once. The sequencing sample was made of PBMCs. These receptors all stem from a man aged 30 to 39 in good health and CMV-seronegative.

Of note for this clone: This CDR3 is also generated by other DNA sequences in the sample. Here the CDR3 reads CASSLEGAGQPQHF. The CDR3, as DNA: TGCGCCAGCAGCTTGGAGGGGGCAGGTCAGCCCCAGCATTTT. This chain connects TRBV5-1 to TRBJ1-5; 7 nucleotides agree with TRBD1. V trimming: 0 bases; J trimming: 6 bases; junction bases outside the gene matches: 3. Germline CDR1 and CDR2: SGHRS and YFSETQ. This CDR3 is 14 amino acids long.

CDR3 sequence: CASAPTGGGWNEQFF. CDR3 nucleotides: TGTGCTAGTGCCCCAACAGGGGGCGGTTGGAATGAGCAGTTCTTC. V gene TRBV12-5 combines with J gene TRBJ2-1; 9 positions match TRBD1. Germline CDR1 is LGHNT and CDR2 is FRNRAP. The CDR3 is 15 amino acids. The V and J ends lost 7 bases and 7 bases, in that order; junction bases with no gene match: 11.

This clone was picked up one time. The CDR3 DNA follows: TGCGCCAGCAGCCCGACGGCCGGGACAGGTACGACTGAAGCTTTCTTT. Residues: CASSPTAGTGTTEAFF. This chain joins TRBV4-3 and TRBJ1-1; 8 nucleotides line up with TRBD1. With 4 bases clipped from V and 5 bases from J, the junction kept 12 bases outside the gene matches. Germline V gene data show CDR1 as LGHNA and CDR2 as YSLEER. The CDR3 spans 16 residues.

The chain combines TRBV29-1 with TRBJ2-7; D perhaps matches TRBD1 (6 bases). The CDR3 spans 13 residues. Trimming removed 5 bases at V and 0 bases at J, with 11 bases between. The germline V gene encodes CDR1 SQVTM and CDR2 ANQGSEA. Here the CDR3 DNA reads TGCAGCGTTATCACAGGGAGCTCCTACGAGCAGTACTTC. Its protein product is CSVITGSSYEQYF.

CDR3 sequence: CASSLVRLAGDTYEQYF. The CDR3 coding sequence is TGTGCCAGCAGCTTGGTACGACTAGCGGGGGACACCTACGAGCAGTACTTC. This rearrangement joins TRBV5-4 to TRBJ2-7; the match to TRBD2 covers 12 bases. J gave up 2 bases and V 0 bases, and 6 bases lay outside the gene matches. The CDR3 extends over 17 amino acids. The V gene's germline CDR1 is SGHNT and CDR2 YYREEE (reference sequence).

The chain joins TRBV6-1 to TRBJ1-2, with D possibly matching TRBD1 (5 bases). There are 13 residues in the CDR3. Trimming pared 6 bases from V and 2 bases from J, leaving 10 bases between. Per the germline V gene, CDR1 is MNHNS and CDR2 is SASEGT. CDR3 DNA sequence: TGTGCCAGCAGCCCGACAGCCAACTATGGCTACACCTTC. Translation: CASSPTANYGYTF.

CDR3 coding DNA: TGTGCCAGCAGCAAAAAGGGGGACAGGGGGCGAAATAAGGTCCGCTCTGGAAACACCATATATTTT. Protein product: CASSKKGDRGRNKVRSGNTIYF. The V gene is TRBV21-1, the J gene TRBJ1-3; TRBD1 is taken as the D call from the table, unchecked against the DNA. TRBV21-1 is a pseudogene. This CDR3 region has 22 residues.

The chain couples TRBV6-1 to TRBJ1-2; 11 bases are a match to TRBD1. This CDR3 is 15 amino acids long. Germline trimming cut 1 base from V and 7 bases from J; bases unmatched to any gene: 5. Germline CDR1 is MNHNS and CDR2 is SASEGT. DNA for the CDR3: TGTGCCAGCAGTGAAGACGGACAGGGGGCGGTTGGCTACACCTTC. As protein: CASSEDGQGAVGYTF.

The chain couples TRBV5-1 to TRBJ1-1, with D maybe TRBD1 (5 bases). Germline CDR1 SGHRS, CDR2 YFSETQ. This CDR3 is built from 16 residues. V was cut by 3 bases and J by 5 bases, with 20 bases left in between. The CDR3 bases are TGCGCCAGCAGCTCCAGGGCGGAGGGGAAGGGGACTGAAGCTTTCTTT. It translates to CASSSRAEGKGTEAFF.

On this clone itself: The same CDR3 can be traced to other DNA sequences in this sample. The chain has TRBV5-4 and TRBJ2-7; no reliable D call. The length of the CDR3 is 11 residues. The V end lost 0 bases, the J end lost 7 bases, and 5 bases lay between the germline ends. CDR1 and CDR2 (germline): SGHNT, YYREEE (reference sequence). The CDR3 coding sequence is TGTGCCAGCAGCTTGGGTTATGAGCAGTACTTC. Its translation: CASSLGYEQYF.

The V gene is TRBV10-2, the J gene TRBJ2-3, with TRBD1 matching 9 bases. In germline, CDR1 is WSHSY, CDR2 SAAADI. CDR3 length equals 13 residues. The V and J ends lost 7 bases and 14 bases, in that order; junction bases with no gene match: 13. For the CDR3, the DNA is TGCGCCAGCACCATCCCCGGGACAGGGTATTGGTATTTT. It encodes CASTIPGTGYWYF.

The rearrangement links TRBV2 to TRBJ1-2; D is possibly TRBD1 (6 bases). Germline values: CDR1 SNHLY, CDR2 FYNNEI. The CDR3 is 14 amino acids. With 7 bases removed from V and 4 bases from J, the gap between germline ends came to 16 bases. CDR3 loop: CASMGATGSYGYTF. CDR3 in DNA: TGTGCCAGCATGGGGGCGACCGGCAGCTATGGCTACACCTTC.

The J gene is TRBJ1-5, the V gene TRBV7-6; D ambiguous. This CDR3 has 18 amino acids. Trimming removed 2 bases at V and 2 bases at J, with 19 bases between. CDR1 and CDR2 from the germline V gene are SGHVS and FNYEAQ. CDR3 in DNA: TGTGCCAGCAGCTTATCCTCCCCCGGGAATATTGGCAATCAGCCCCAGCATTTT. The encoded protein is CASSLSSPGNIGNQPQHF.

V is TRBV2 and J is TRBJ2-1; 15 nucleotides line up with TRBD2. Germline assignment: CDR1 SNHLY and CDR2 FYNNEI. V was clipped by 4 bases and J by 6 bases; unmatched bases: 10. The CDR3 covers 18 residues. CDR3 sequence reads: CASSAPGLAGGPSNEQFF. CDR3 DNA sequence: TGTGCCAGCAGTGCTCCAGGACTAGCGGGGGGGCCCTCCAATGAGCAGTTCTTC. The full variable domain, completed using reference TRBV2 and TRBJ2-1, is EPEVTQTPSHQVTQMGQEVILRCVPISNHLYFYWYRQILGQKVEFLVSFYNNEISEKSEIFDDQFSVERPDGSNFTLKIRSTKLEDSAMYFCASSAPGLAGGPSNEQFFGPGTRLTVL.

J is TRBJ2-7 and V is TRBV10-3; perhaps TRBD1 as D (6 bases). V lost 6 bases to trimming and J lost 5 bases, with 11 bases between them. The V gene's germline CDR1 is ENHRY and CDR2 SYGVKD. The CDR3 runs 12 residues. CDR3 DNA sequence: TGTGCCATCAGCGATGACAGGAACGAGCAGTACTTC. It codes for CAISDDRNEQYF.

The rearrangement joins TRBV7-9 to TRBJ1-3; D call uncertain. Trimming stripped 2 bases from V and 0 bases from J, with 2 bases between. This CDR3 region has 13 residues. The germline V gene encodes CDR1 SEHNR and CDR2 FQNEAQ (reference sequence). The CDR3 DNA sequence: TGTGCCAGCAGCTTATACTCTGGAAACACCATATATTTT. It encodes CASSLYSGNTIYF.

This chain uses TRBV6-1 with TRBJ2-3; 8 nucleotides agree with TRBD1. This CDR3 contains 14 residues. Trimming at V came to 6 bases and at J to 5 bases, leaving 7 bases not matched to a gene. Germline CDR1 and CDR2: MNHNS and SASEGT. The chain's CDR3 is CASRDRGRVDTQYF. The CDR3 coding sequence is TGTGCCAGCAGAGACAGGGGACGAGTAGATACGCAGTATTTT.

A few counts support this clone. The gene calls are TRBV5-4 and TRBJ2-5, with TRBD1 identical over 8 bases. Germline CDR1 reads SGHNT; CDR2 reads YYREEE (reference sequence). J lost 5 bases, V lost 2 bases, and 8 bases had no gene match. This CDR3 comprises 15 residues. This CDR3 is CASSFTQGAGETQYF. As DNA, the CDR3 is TGTGCCAGCAGCTTTACCCAGGGGGCTGGTGAGACCCAGTACTTC.

The chain employs TRBV7-2 and TRBJ2-5, with D possibly being TRBD2 (7 bases). V was trimmed by 5 bases and J by 5 bases, leaving 12 bases between them. Germline CDR1 reads SGHTA; CDR2 reads FQGNSA. This CDR3 is 13 amino acids long. CDR3 bases: TGTGCCAGCAGCGGGGGGGCTGGTGAGACCCAGTACTTC. The encoded protein is CASSGGAGETQYF.

As concerns this clone: Other DNA sequences in the sample encode the same CDR3. The CDR3 reads CASSVGGGNYGYTF. In DNA form, the CDR3 reads TGTGCCAGCAGCGTAGGCGGGGGCAACTATGGCTACACCTTC. The chain combines TRBV9 with TRBJ1-2, with D possibly TRBD1 on 6 matching bases. Germline V lookup: CDR1 SGDLS, CDR2 YYNGEE. The CDR3 runs to 14 residues. Trimming took 0 bases from V and 2 from J, leaving 8 bases between them. The entire variable domain, with the rest obtained from reference TRBV9 and TRBJ1-2, is as follows: DSGVTQTPKHLITATGQRVTLRCSPRSGDLSVYWYQQSLDQGLQFLIQYYNGEERAKGNILERFSAQQFPDLHSELNLSSLELGDSALYFCASSVGGGNYGYTFGSGTRLTVV.

Only a few counts were recorded for this clone. This sequence joins TRBV29-1 and TRBJ2-1; 12 bases are a match to TRBD1. With 3 bases clipped from V and 8 bases from J, the junction kept 2 bases outside the gene matches. The CDR3 runs to 13 residues. CDR1 and CDR2 (germline): SQVTM, ANQGSEA. The CDR3 coding sequence is TGCAGCGTTGACCGGGACAGGGGGCATGAGCAGTTCTTC. The encoded protein is CSVDRDRGHEQFF.

This clone showed up just once. This chain connects TRBV15 to TRBJ2-1, with D possibly matching TRBD2 (5 bases). Germline CDR1 reads LNHNV; CDR2 reads YYDKDF (reference sequence). V was pared by 8 bases and J by 9 bases, with 14 bases between. CDR3 length: 12 amino acids. CDR3 amino acids: CATQPAGGEQFF. CDR3 sequence (DNA): TGTGCCACCCAACCCGCCGGAGGTGAGCAGTTCTTC.

The chain employs TRBV19 and TRBJ2-7, with 10 bases aligning to TRBD1. The CDR3 contains 14 residues. Germline V gene lookup returns CDR1 LNHDA and CDR2 SQIVND (reference sequence). Trimming took 1 base from V and 5 from J; bases not matched to a gene: 2. This CDR3 is CASSIGGTGDEQYF. CDR3 nucleotide sequence: TGTGCCAGTAGTATAGGTGGGACAGGGGACGAGCAGTACTTC.

This clone was seen more than once but under ten times. This sequence joins TRBV19 and TRBJ1-5; D gene unclear. The CDR3 sequence is 14 residues long. The germline gives CDR1 LNHDA, CDR2 SQIVND (reference sequence). Trimming shortened V by 3 bases and J by 0 bases, and 6 bases separated the two germline ends. This CDR3 reads CASSIEDSNQPQHF. DNA for the CDR3: TGTGCCAGTAGTATCGAGGATAGCAATCAGCCCCAGCATTTT. The full variable domain, its missing parts supplied by reference TRBV19 and TRBJ1-5, is DGGITQSPKYLFRKEGQNVTLSCEQNLNHDAMYWYRQDPGQGLRLIYYSQIVNDFQKGDIAEGYSVSREKKESFPLTVTSAQKNPTAFYLCASSIEDSNQPQHFGDGTRLSIL.

The chain uses TRBV19 and TRBJ2-5, with 13 bases fitting TRBD2. The CDR3 is made up of 17 amino acids. Germline trimming cut 6 bases from V and 3 bases from J; bases unmatched to any gene: 10. Germline assignment: CDR1 LNHDA and CDR2 SQIVND (reference sequence). The CDR3 nucleotides read TGTGCCAGTAGCCGAAGGGGGACTAGCGGGGTGAAAGAGACCCAGTACTTC. Amino acids: CASSRRGTSGVKETQYF.

This chain uses TRBV6-6 with TRBJ2-5; TRBD1 might be the D (6 bases). In germline, CDR1 is MNHNY, CDR2 SVGAGI (reference sequence). V was pared by 10 bases and J by 5 bases, with 17 bases between. This CDR3 comprises 13 residues. CDR3 amino acids: CAISDRPAETQYF. The CDR3 nucleotides read TGTGCCATCTCGGACAGACCGGCCGAGACCCAGTACTTC.

CDR3 residues: CASRQPPAGNSPLHF. DNA of the CDR3: TGTGCCAGCAGGCAACCGCCAGCAGGAAATTCACCCCTCCACTTT. V gene TRBV6-6 combines with J gene TRBJ1-6, with D unclear. Trimming shortened V by 6 bases and J by 7 bases, and 16 bases separated the two germline ends. CDR3 length: 15 amino acids. Germline V gene sequence: CDR1 MNHNY, CDR2 SVGAGI (reference sequence).

The chain recombines TRBV6-1 with TRBJ1-5; weak D call: TRBD1 (5 bases). CDR3 size: 13 residues. In germline, CDR1 is MNHNS, CDR2 SASEGT. V dropped 5 bases and J dropped 3 bases, with 8 bases sitting between them. CDR3 in amino acids: CASSTGFNQPQHF. Here the CDR3 DNA reads TGTGCCAGCAGTACAGGTTTCAATCAGCCCCAGCATTTT.